These 21 T cell receptor beta chains share one sample of origin, sequenced in a study of control samples from healthy donors and cancer patients. Libraries were prepared by immunoSEQ multiplex PCR; TCRdb keeps only in-frame clonotypes and omits some of them. The table has about 130,000 clones, 92% seen once. The specimen sequenced was blood. Receptor source: a woman between 50 and 59 years old in good health.

This sequence joins TRBV5-1 and TRBJ1-1; a weak D match, TRBD1 (6 bases). Germline V CDR1 and CDR2: SGHRS, YFSETQ. Trimming took off 8 bases at V and 4 bases at J, with 18 bases between the two ends. This CDR3 has 14 residues. The CDR3 coding sequence is TGCGCCAGTTGTGCACAGGGTACAAGCACTGAAGCTTTCTTT. This encodes CASCAQGTSTEAFF.

The chain joins TRBV29-1 to TRBJ1-5; D might be TRBD1 (5 bases). This CDR3 comprises 14 residues. V lost 6 bases and J 5 bases, leaving 17 bases between the germline ends. CDR1 is SQVTM, CDR2 ANQGSEA, per germline. CDR3 protein: CSVKGGGKDQPQHF. In nucleotides, the CDR3 is TGCAGCGTCAAAGGCGGGGGGAAGGATCAGCCCCAGCATTTT.

The V call is TRBV19, the J call TRBJ1-1; D is undetermined. CDR1 and CDR2 from the germline V gene are LNHDA and SQIVND (reference sequence). The ends were cut back, 6 bases at V and 3 bases at J, with 11 bases in the middle. The CDR3 contains 13 residues. The CDR3 coding sequence is TGTGCCAGTAGAGATCCCGGGCACACTGAAGCTTTCTTT. Translated, it gives CASRDPGHTEAFF.

This clone was counted a single time. The chain has TRBV10-1 and TRBJ2-1, with 15 bases matching TRBD2. The ends lost 7 bases at V and 6 bases at J; junction bases unmatched: 7. The CDR3 contains 16 residues. Germline CDR1 reads WNHNN; CDR2 reads SYGVQD (reference sequence). CDR3 residues: CASNGTSGGSLNEQFF. CDR3 in DNA: TGCGCCAGCAACGGGACTAGCGGGGGGTCGCTCAATGAGCAGTTCTTC.

This clone has just a few counts. This chain connects TRBV11-2 to TRBJ1-3; D gene uncertain. Trimming removed 4 bases at V and 4 bases at J, with 17 bases between. There are 16 residues in the CDR3. Germline CDR1 SGHAT, CDR2 FQNNGV. This CDR3 is CASSYPRATSGNTIYF. The CDR3 region has the DNA TGTGCCAGCAGCTACCCTAGGGCAACCTCGGGAAACACCATATATTTT.

This CDR3 is CASSRPGGGSYTF. As DNA, the CDR3 is TGTGCCAGCAGTCGCCCTGGCGGAGGGAGCTACACCTTC. The gene calls are TRBV13 and TRBJ1-2; D uncertain. Trimming took off 6 bases at V and 9 bases at J, with 17 bases between the two ends. This CDR3 is built from 13 residues. Germline V gene lookup returns CDR1 PRHDT and CDR2 FYEKMQ (reference sequence). The full variable domain, rest sourced from reference TRBV13 and TRBJ1-2, is AAGVIQSPRHLIKEKRETATLKCYPIPRHDTVYWYQQGPGQDPQFLISFYEKMQSDKGSIPDRFSAQQFSDYHSELNMSSLELGDSALYFCASSRPGGGSYTFGSGTRLTVV.

The chain combines TRBV2 with TRBJ2-7; no clear D. V lost 6 bases and J 7 bases, leaving 10 bases between the germline ends. The CDR3 runs to 11 residues. Germline-derived CDR1 and CDR2 are SNHLY and FYNNEI. DNA of the CDR3: TGTGCCAGCAGCCTACATGAAGAGCAGTACTTC. Its protein is CASSLHEEQYF.

The chain has TRBV5-6 and TRBJ2-1; 13 positions match TRBD2. The V segment lost 4 bases and the J segment 4 bases; nucleotides outside the gene matches: 5. Per the germline V gene, CDR1 is SGHDT and CDR2 is YYEEEE. This CDR3 is 16 amino acids long. Here the CDR3 reads CASSPGLAGLYNEQFF. CDR3 DNA: TGTGCCAGCAGCCCGGGACTAGCGGGATTATACAATGAGCAGTTCTTC.

The V and J genes are TRBV7-9 and TRBJ2-2; D not resolved. Trimming left V 1 base short and J 4 bases short, with 7 bases between. This CDR3 is 14 amino acids long. Germline V gene sequence: CDR1 SEHNR, CDR2 FQNEAQ (reference sequence). The CDR3 DNA reads as TGTGCCAGCAGCTTAGGGGGTAGCACCGGGGAGCTGTTTTTT. It codes for CASSLGGSTGELFF.

J is TRBJ1-1 and V is TRBV5-5, with TRBD1 identical over 9 bases. The germline V gene has CDR1 SGHKS and CDR2 YYEKEE (reference sequence). There are 14 residues in the CDR3. Unmatched junction bases numbered 3, after V lost 4 bases and J lost 2 bases. CDR3 coding DNA: TGTGCCAGCAGCGCGGACAGGGGCAACACTGAAGCTTTCTTT. It encodes CASSADRGNTEAFF. Full variable domain (missing parts from reference TRBV5-5 and TRBJ1-1): DAGVTQSPTHLIKTRGQQVTLRCSPISGHKSVSWYQQVLGQGPQFIFQYYEKEERGRGNFPDRFSARQFPNYSSELNVNALLLGDSALYLCASSADRGNTEAFFGQGTRLTVV.

The rearrangement links TRBV15 to TRBJ2-7, with TRBD2 as a possible D gene (5 bases). The CDR3 is made up of 16 amino acids. V was clipped by 7 bases and J by 5 bases, with 24 bases between them. The germline gives CDR1 LNHNV, CDR2 YYDKDF (reference sequence). CDR3 bases: TGTGCCACCACCAAGTCACTAGTCCCTGGAGCCGACGAGCAGTACTTC. Its translation is CATTKSLVPGADEQYF.

The V call is TRBV29-1, the J call TRBJ1-3, with unresolved D. CDR1 and CDR2 (germline): SQVTM, ANQGSEA. V lost 0 bases to trimming and J lost 2 bases, with 8 bases between them. This CDR3 is built from 14 residues. In DNA, the CDR3 is TGCAGCGTTGAAGATAGTCAGGCTGGAAACACCATATATTTT. Translated, it gives CSVEDSQAGNTIYF.

The rearrangement joins TRBV28 to TRBJ1-6, with a possible D match to TRBD1 (5 bases). The V and J ends lost 7 bases and 13 bases respectively, with 20 bases between them. Looked up from germline, CDR1 is MDHEN and CDR2 is SYDVKM. The CDR3 covers 14 residues. The CDR3 reads CASIGDGDFPPLHF. CDR3 bases: TGTGCCAGCATTGGGGACGGCGATTTTCCGCCCCTCCACTTT.

The chain has TRBV18 and TRBJ1-2; no clear D gene. This CDR3 is built from 14 residues. Germline CDR1 and CDR2: KGHSH and LQKENI. Trimming took 5 bases from V and 2 from J, leaving 12 bases between them. The DNA of the CDR3 is TGTGCCAGCTCAGGTTCAGTCAGCAACTATGGCTACACCTTC. Protein sequence: CASSGSVSNYGYTF.

The J gene is TRBJ1-5, the V gene TRBV27; TRBD1 aligns across 8 bases. The V gene end was trimmed by 5 bases and the J gene end by 4 bases; junction bases not matched to a gene: 4. Per germline, CDR1 MNHEY and CDR2 SMNVEV (reference sequence). The CDR3 is made up of 14 amino acids. The CDR3: CASSPGQGNQPQHF. The CDR3 DNA is TGTGCCAGCAGTCCCGGACAGGGTAATCAGCCCCAGCATTTT.

The chain employs TRBV4-1 and TRBJ1-6, with D tentatively TRBD1 (5 bases). This CDR3 is built from 16 residues. V lost 0 bases, J lost 9 bases, and 15 bases lay in between. CDR1 is MGHRA, CDR2 YSYEKL, per germline. In DNA form, the CDR3 reads TGCGCCAGCAGCCAAGATTTGGGAGGGACTGGTTCACCCCTCCACTTT. Translation gives CASSQDLGGTGSPLHF.

The chain carries TRBV29-1 and TRBJ2-1; D is possibly TRBD2 (6 bases). The CDR3 has 13 amino acids. V lost 6 bases and J lost 1, with 10 bases in between. Germline V gene sequence: CDR1 SQVTM, CDR2 ANQGSEA. CDR3 in amino acids: CSVRGGSYNEQFF. DNA of the CDR3: TGCAGCGTCCGTGGGGGGTCCTACAATGAGCAGTTCTTC.

The chain couples TRBV30 to TRBJ2-1, with a tentative D call TRBD2 (6 bases). The CDR3 loop spans 12 amino acids. V was clipped by 0 bases and J by 7 bases, with 7 bases between them. Germline CDR1 reads GTSNPN; CDR2 reads SVGIG (reference sequence). The CDR3 nucleotides read TGTGCCTGGAGTGTACGGGGGAATGAGCAGTTCTTC. Translated: CAWSVRGNEQFF. Full variable domain (outside the CDR3, taken from reference TRBV30 and TRBJ2-1): SQTIHQWPATLVQPVGSPLSLECTVEGTSNPNLYWYRQAAGRGLQLLFYSVGIGQISSEVPQNLSASRPQDRQFILSSKKLLLSDSGFYLCAWSVRGNEQFFGPGTRLTVL.

The chain has TRBV11-2 and TRBJ1-1; D remains ambiguous. The germline CDR1 and CDR2 sequences are SGHAT and FQNNGV. Trimming took 0 bases from V and 0 from J, leaving 11 bases between them. The CDR3 runs 16 residues. Here the CDR3 reads CASSLDLSPLNTEAFF. CDR3 DNA sequence: TGTGCCAGCAGCTTAGATCTGTCACCACTGAACACTGAAGCTTTCTTT.

This clone has just one count. V and J are TRBV30 and TRBJ1-1; 8 bases are shared with TRBD1. Germline V gene sequence: CDR1 GTSNPN, CDR2 SVGIG (reference sequence). This CDR3 contains 13 residues. J lost 5 bases, V lost 5 bases, and 7 bases had no gene match. CDR3 in DNA: TGTGCCTGGGGACAGGGACGGGCTACTGAAGCTTTCTTT. Residues: CAWGQGRATEAFF. The complete variable domain, with remaining parts taken from reference TRBV30 and TRBJ1-1, reads SQTIHQWPATLVQPVGSPLSLECTVEGTSNPNLYWYRQAAGRGLQLLFYSVGIGQISSEVPQNLSASRPQDRQFILSSKKLLLSDSGFYLCAWGQGRATEAFFGQGTRLTVV.

The chain couples TRBV19 to TRBJ2-1, with 7 bases that match TRBD2. The V gene's germline CDR1 is LNHDA and CDR2 SQIVND (reference sequence). The CDR3 contains 17 residues. V shed 0 bases, J shed 4 bases, and the junction held 9 bases outside the gene matches. The CDR3 bases are TGTGCCAGTAGTATAGATCTCGGCGGGAGTTGGTACAATGAGCAGTTCTTC. Translating it yields CASSIDLGGSWYNEQFF.